These 29 T cell receptor beta chains were all obtained from the same sample, sequenced in a study of CD8+CD57+ T cells in acquired aplastic anemia listed by TCRdb under 2018. The instrument given in TCRdb is Illumina HiSeq 2000. Profiling of TCR beta VDJ combinations and CDR3 sequences used genomic DNA as the template. TCRdb itself trimmed the public reads at Q25 with fastp, ran MiXCR and retained productive beta chains. Rows are combined by CDR3 protein, so each entry shows the most common genes and DNA. Within this sample are around 150,000 distinct CDR3 sequences, with around 48% of them counted one time only. The ten biggest clones cover approximately 2.9% of the sample. Patients chosen for sequencing had shown expansion of CD8+CD57+ cells by flow cytometry. The specimen was sorted CD4+, CD8+, or CD8+CD57+ T cells (not recorded which) from PBMCs. The source of these receptors is a human donor with aplastic anemia.

This clonotype was seen only once. The chain recombines TRBV29-1 with TRBJ2-7; weak D call: TRBD1 (6 bases). Between the trimmed V and J ends, which lost 1 base and 0 bases, there was a span of 19 bases. CDR3 length equals 17 residues. In germline, CDR1 is SQVTM, CDR2 ANQGSEA. The CDR3 loop is CSVEGRSVRDNSYEQYF. The CDR3 DNA sequence: TGCAGCGTTGAAGGGCGAAGTGTGAGGGACAACTCCTACGAGCAGTACTTC.

V gene TRBV13 combines with J gene TRBJ2-2; 7 nucleotides line up with TRBD1. The CDR3 has 12 residues. Trimming cost V 5 bases and J 8 bases; bases outside gene matches: 2. The germline gives CDR1 PRHDT, CDR2 FYEKMQ (reference sequence). CDR3 protein: CASSIRGGELFF. DNA of the CDR3: TGTGCCAGCAGCATCAGGGGGGGGGAGCTGTTTTTT.

This sequence joins TRBV14 and TRBJ2-7, with 7 bases matching TRBD2. The germline V gene has CDR1 SGHDN and CDR2 FVKESK. Losses at the gene ends were 1 base for V and 0 bases for J; bases not matched to a gene: 0. CDR3 length: 14 residues. Written as DNA, the CDR3 is TGTGCCAGCAGCCAAGGGGACTACTCCTACGAGCAGTACTTC. It encodes CASSQGDYSYEQYF.

Ten or more counts support this clonotype. CDR3 residues: CAWSPSRGGYGYTF. The CDR3 coding sequence is TGTGCCTGGAGTCCCAGCAGGGGCGGCTATGGCTACACCTTC. V usage is TRBV30 and J usage is TRBJ1-2; D may be TRBD1 (6 bases). The germline V gene has CDR1 GTSNPN and CDR2 SVGIG (reference sequence). The ends were cut back, 2 bases at V and 4 bases at J, with 14 bases in the middle. The CDR3 loop spans 14 amino acids.

This chain uses TRBV18 with TRBJ2-3; 7 bases line up with TRBD1. This CDR3 comprises 15 residues. Germline trimming cut 5 bases from V and 0 bases from J; bases unmatched to any gene: 5. The V gene's germline CDR1 is KGHSH and CDR2 LQKENI. CDR3 in DNA: TGTGCCAGCTCATCCGGGACAGCTAGCACAGATACGCAGTATTTT. It translates to CASSSGTASTDTQYF.

The sample holds many counts of this clonotype. CDR3 protein: CSARSRQGYGYTF. The CDR3, as DNA: TGCAGTGCTAGAAGCCGGCAGGGGTATGGCTACACCTTC. The V and J genes are TRBV20-1 and TRBJ1-2; D may be TRBD1 (6 bases). Looked up from germline, CDR1 is DFQATT and CDR2 is SNEGSKA (reference sequence). The CDR3 loop spans 13 amino acids. V shed 2 bases and J shed 5 bases, with 12 bases lying between them.

This clonotype was detected a few times. The gene calls are TRBV24-1 and TRBJ1-5, with D hard to call. V was shortened by 4 bases and J by 6 bases, with 12 bases between the two germline ends. This CDR3 region has 14 residues. Germline-derived CDR1 and CDR2 are KGHDR and SFDVKD. The CDR3 spells CATSDAGRIQPQHF. Here the CDR3 DNA reads TGTGCCACCAGTGACGCCGGACGGATTCAGCCCCAGCATTTT.

This clonotype occurred a few times. This CDR3 is CSVVPGSTGTQYF. CDR3 DNA: TGCAGCGTTGTTCCTGGTTCGACGGGGACCCAGTACTTC. J is TRBJ2-5 and V is TRBV29-1; no clear D gene. V shed 4 bases and J shed 7 bases, with 16 bases lying between them. The CDR3 covers 13 residues. CDR1 SQVTM and CDR2 ANQGSEA come from the germline V gene.

At least ten counts were recorded for this clonotype. This rearrangement joins TRBV25-1 to TRBJ1-1; D gene ambiguous. CDR3 length: 15 amino acids. Germline CDR1 MGHDK, CDR2 SYGVNS. Trimming left V 5 bases short and J 1 base short, with 14 bases between. The CDR3 DNA follows: TGTGCCAGCAGTAACTTCCCGATTCCGAACACTGAAGCTTTCTTT. Its protein is CASSNFPIPNTEAFF.

The rearrangement links TRBV7-8 to TRBJ2-5; D is uncertain. Deletions cut 5 bases from V and 6 bases from J, with 10 bases between. Germline V lookup: CDR1 SGHVS, CDR2 FQNEAQ. The CDR3 length is 12 residues. CDR3 sequence reads: CASSPPRQTQYF. For the CDR3, the DNA is TGTGCCAGCAGCCCACCGCGTCAGACCCAGTACTTC.

The rearrangement joins TRBV3-1 to TRBJ1-2, with a weak D call TRBD1 (5 bases). Trimming took 1 base from V and 5 from J, leaving 17 bases between them. This CDR3 has 16 residues. Germline V CDR1 and CDR2: LGHDT, YNNKEL (reference sequence). CDR3 in DNA: TGTGCCAGCAGCCAAGGCGTCGGGCAGGGAGTATATGGCTACACCTTC. Amino acid sequence: CASSQGVGQGVYGYTF. Full variable domain (remainder filled in from reference TRBV3-1 and TRBJ1-2): DTAVSQTPKYLVTQMGNDKSIKCEQNLGHDTMYWYKQDSKKFLKIMFSYNNKELIINETVPNRFSPKSPDKAHLNLHINSLELGDSAVYFCASSQGVGQGVYGYTFGSGTRLTVV.

This clonotype occurred many times. The rearrangement joins TRBV19 to TRBJ1-1; D is unresolved. CDR3 length: 11 amino acids. The germline V gene encodes CDR1 LNHDA and CDR2 SQIVND (reference sequence). The V and J ends lost 5 bases and 6 bases respectively, with 7 bases between them. CDR3 DNA sequence: TGTGCCAGTAGTTTTGTTTCTGAAGCTTTCTTT. The encoded protein is CASSFVSEAFF.

This clonotype was observed a few times. This chain links TRBV24-1 with TRBJ2-2; no definite D call. The CDR3 has 14 residues. V lost 4 bases and J lost 5, with 10 bases in between. The germline gives CDR1 KGHDR, CDR2 SFDVKD. CDR3: CATSDNVGTGELFF. CDR3 nucleotides: TGTGCCACCAGTGACAACGTCGGGACCGGGGAGCTGTTTTTT.

This clonotype was found many times. V and J are TRBV5-1 and TRBJ2-5; D possibly matches TRBD1 or TRBD2 (6 bases each). V was cut by 0 bases and J by 4 bases, with 19 bases left in between. The CDR3 contains 17 residues. Germline CDR1 SGHRS, CDR2 YFSETQ. This CDR3 reads CASSLAGAGEGGETQYF. CDR3 nucleotides: TGCGCCAGCAGCTTGGCCGGGGCAGGCGAGGGGGGAGAGACCCAGTACTTC.

The chain combines TRBV24-1 with TRBJ2-3; TRBD2 aligns across 14 bases. The CDR3 contains 15 residues. Per germline, CDR1 KGHDR and CDR2 SFDVKD. V was clipped by 4 bases and J by 5 bases; unmatched bases: 1. In DNA, the CDR3 is TGTGCCACCAGTGAAGGGACTAGCGGGAGAGATACGCAGTATTTT. Translation gives CATSEGTSGRDTQYF.

This clonotype was picked up many times. This chain links TRBV20-1 with TRBJ2-2, with a tentative D call TRBD2 (6 bases). Per germline, CDR1 DFQATT and CDR2 SNEGSKA (reference sequence). V dropped 0 bases and J dropped 8 bases, with 13 bases sitting between them. The length of the CDR3 is 14 residues. The CDR3 DNA reads as TGCAGTGCTAGAGAGGGGGGTTCCAAAGGGGAGCTGTTTTTT. Translation gives CSAREGGSKGELFF.

Ten or more counts support this clonotype. The chain carries TRBV12-3 or TRBV12-4 and TRBJ2-3, with a tentative D call TRBD1 (5 bases). Between the trimmed V and J ends, which lost 7 bases and 4 bases, there was a span of 12 bases. The CDR3 consists of 13 residues. CDR3 amino acids: CASTFWGSDTQYF. The DNA for the CDR3 is TGTGCCAGCACCTTTTGGGGCTCAGATACGCAGTATTTT.

The chain is built from TRBV2 and TRBJ2-5; D gene uncertain. The CDR3 has 13 residues. Per the germline V gene, CDR1 is SNHLY and CDR2 is FYNNEI. V lost 5 bases to trimming and J lost 3 bases, with 10 bases between them. The CDR3 DNA follows: TGTGCCAGCAGTCAGCCTAGGGAAGAGACCCAGTACTTC. This codes for CASSQPREETQYF.

This sequence joins TRBV29-1 and TRBJ2-2; D is perhaps TRBD1 (5 bases). The V gene lost 6 bases and the J gene lost 3 bases, with 14 bases spanning the gap. CDR1 SQVTM and CDR2 ANQGSEA come from the germline V gene. The CDR3 has 14 residues. The DNA of the CDR3 is TGCAGCGTCAGGGCCCTAAGAGACACCGGGGAGCTGTTTTTT. Translating it yields CSVRALRDTGELFF.

This clonotype was seen a few times. The rearrangement links TRBV6-5 to TRBJ2-1, with TRBD2 matching 8 bases. CDR3 length equals 15 residues. Germline V lookup: CDR1 MNHEY, CDR2 SVGAGI. The V segment lost 0 bases and the J segment 8 bases; nucleotides outside the gene matches: 6. The CDR3 sequence: CASSYSGLVGDEQFF. The CDR3 nucleotides read TGTGCCAGCAGTTACTCGGGACTAGTGGGGGATGAGCAGTTCTTC.

This clonotype turned up a few times. V and J are TRBV7-8 and TRBJ1-6; 7 bases map to TRBD1. This CDR3 contains 14 residues. Unmatched junction bases numbered 6, after V lost 5 bases and J lost 8 bases. Germline values: CDR1 SGHVS, CDR2 FQNEAQ. The CDR3 DNA follows: TGTGCCAGCAGCAGAGACAGGGTGGATTCACCCCTCCACTTT. It specifies CASSRDRVDSPLHF.

The rearrangement uses TRBV2 and TRBJ2-7; D remains ambiguous. V lost 5 bases and J 6 bases, leaving 8 bases between the germline ends. The CDR3 sequence is 11 residues long. Germline assignment: CDR1 SNHLY and CDR2 FYNNEI. For the CDR3, the DNA is TGTGCCAGCAGTCTCAAGGGCGAGCAGTACTTC. It is translated as CASSLKGEQYF.

This clonotype has a count of ten or more. The V call is TRBV19, the J call TRBJ1-1; TRBD1 might be the D (5 bases). CDR1 LNHDA and CDR2 SQIVND come from the germline V gene (reference sequence). The germline V and J ends were trimmed by 4 bases and 4 bases, with 16 bases remaining between them. This CDR3 has 15 amino acids. The CDR3 bases are TGTGCCAGTAGTAGAACGGGGGGGAGTAGCACTGAAGCTTTCTTT. Translation: CASSRTGGSSTEAFF.

This clonotype showed up many times. The CDR3 sequence: CASSVAPLYGYTF. The CDR3 DNA is TGTGCCAGCAGCGTAGCCCCCCTCTATGGCTACACCTTC. The chain uses TRBV9 and TRBJ1-2; unclear D gene. The V gene lost 0 bases and the J gene lost 4 bases, with 7 bases spanning the gap. CDR1 and CDR2 (germline): SGDLS, YYNGEE. This CDR3 has 13 amino acids.

Notes on this clonotype: The conserved closing phenylalanine or tryptophan is absent in this CDR3, likely reflecting a read error. The J gene is TRBJ2-7, the V gene TRBV7-3, with D hard to call. The CDR3 contains 14 residues. The ends were cut back, 5 bases at V and 3 bases at J, with 14 bases in the middle. Germline V gives CDR1 SGHTA, CDR2 FQGTGA. Here the CDR3 reads CASSPNGFHYEQYL. CDR3 coding DNA: TGTGCCAGCAGCCCCAATGGCTTTCACTACGAGCAGTACTTA.

This clonotype was seen a handful of times. V is TRBV20-1 and J is TRBJ2-7, with D possibly TRBD2 on 5 matching bases. CDR1 and CDR2 (germline): DFQATT, SNEGSKA (reference sequence). This CDR3 contains 14 residues. V was trimmed by 8 bases and J by 4 bases, leaving 21 bases between them. The CDR3 DNA reads as TGCAGTCTTGGTCCTTACGGGCGGAGGTACGAGCAGTACTTC. Its protein product is CSLGPYGRRYEQYF.

The chain links TRBV6-1 to TRBJ2-7; tentatively, D is TRBD1 (6 bases). Per the germline V gene, CDR1 is MNHNS and CDR2 is SASEGT. Trimming took off 10 bases at V and 3 bases at J, with 16 bases between the two ends. The CDR3 extends over 13 amino acids. CDR3 residues: CAIPGTPFYEQYF. The DNA for the CDR3 is TGTGCCATCCCCGGGACACCCTTCTACGAGCAGTACTTC.

The chain is built from TRBV3-1 and TRBJ1-2; 11 positions agree with TRBD1. Germline trimming cut 4 bases from V and 7 bases from J; bases unmatched to any gene: 8. Germline CDR1 LGHDT, CDR2 YNNKEL (reference sequence). The CDR3 sequence is 15 residues long. The CDR3 nucleotides are TGTGCCAGCAGCCCGAGGGACAGGGGGTCGATTGGCTACACCTTC. Protein sequence: CASSPRDRGSIGYTF.

This clonotype was seen many times. The gene calls are TRBV6-5 and TRBJ2-7, with D perhaps TRBD1 (5 bases). V lost 0 bases, J lost 4 bases, and 16 bases lay in between. The V gene's germline CDR1 is MNHEY and CDR2 SVGAGI. The CDR3 has 16 amino acids. CDR3 nucleotide sequence: TGTGCCAGCAGTTACTCGATTTCAGGGTACACGTACGAGCAGTACTTC. Amino acid sequence: CASSYSISGYTYEQYF.